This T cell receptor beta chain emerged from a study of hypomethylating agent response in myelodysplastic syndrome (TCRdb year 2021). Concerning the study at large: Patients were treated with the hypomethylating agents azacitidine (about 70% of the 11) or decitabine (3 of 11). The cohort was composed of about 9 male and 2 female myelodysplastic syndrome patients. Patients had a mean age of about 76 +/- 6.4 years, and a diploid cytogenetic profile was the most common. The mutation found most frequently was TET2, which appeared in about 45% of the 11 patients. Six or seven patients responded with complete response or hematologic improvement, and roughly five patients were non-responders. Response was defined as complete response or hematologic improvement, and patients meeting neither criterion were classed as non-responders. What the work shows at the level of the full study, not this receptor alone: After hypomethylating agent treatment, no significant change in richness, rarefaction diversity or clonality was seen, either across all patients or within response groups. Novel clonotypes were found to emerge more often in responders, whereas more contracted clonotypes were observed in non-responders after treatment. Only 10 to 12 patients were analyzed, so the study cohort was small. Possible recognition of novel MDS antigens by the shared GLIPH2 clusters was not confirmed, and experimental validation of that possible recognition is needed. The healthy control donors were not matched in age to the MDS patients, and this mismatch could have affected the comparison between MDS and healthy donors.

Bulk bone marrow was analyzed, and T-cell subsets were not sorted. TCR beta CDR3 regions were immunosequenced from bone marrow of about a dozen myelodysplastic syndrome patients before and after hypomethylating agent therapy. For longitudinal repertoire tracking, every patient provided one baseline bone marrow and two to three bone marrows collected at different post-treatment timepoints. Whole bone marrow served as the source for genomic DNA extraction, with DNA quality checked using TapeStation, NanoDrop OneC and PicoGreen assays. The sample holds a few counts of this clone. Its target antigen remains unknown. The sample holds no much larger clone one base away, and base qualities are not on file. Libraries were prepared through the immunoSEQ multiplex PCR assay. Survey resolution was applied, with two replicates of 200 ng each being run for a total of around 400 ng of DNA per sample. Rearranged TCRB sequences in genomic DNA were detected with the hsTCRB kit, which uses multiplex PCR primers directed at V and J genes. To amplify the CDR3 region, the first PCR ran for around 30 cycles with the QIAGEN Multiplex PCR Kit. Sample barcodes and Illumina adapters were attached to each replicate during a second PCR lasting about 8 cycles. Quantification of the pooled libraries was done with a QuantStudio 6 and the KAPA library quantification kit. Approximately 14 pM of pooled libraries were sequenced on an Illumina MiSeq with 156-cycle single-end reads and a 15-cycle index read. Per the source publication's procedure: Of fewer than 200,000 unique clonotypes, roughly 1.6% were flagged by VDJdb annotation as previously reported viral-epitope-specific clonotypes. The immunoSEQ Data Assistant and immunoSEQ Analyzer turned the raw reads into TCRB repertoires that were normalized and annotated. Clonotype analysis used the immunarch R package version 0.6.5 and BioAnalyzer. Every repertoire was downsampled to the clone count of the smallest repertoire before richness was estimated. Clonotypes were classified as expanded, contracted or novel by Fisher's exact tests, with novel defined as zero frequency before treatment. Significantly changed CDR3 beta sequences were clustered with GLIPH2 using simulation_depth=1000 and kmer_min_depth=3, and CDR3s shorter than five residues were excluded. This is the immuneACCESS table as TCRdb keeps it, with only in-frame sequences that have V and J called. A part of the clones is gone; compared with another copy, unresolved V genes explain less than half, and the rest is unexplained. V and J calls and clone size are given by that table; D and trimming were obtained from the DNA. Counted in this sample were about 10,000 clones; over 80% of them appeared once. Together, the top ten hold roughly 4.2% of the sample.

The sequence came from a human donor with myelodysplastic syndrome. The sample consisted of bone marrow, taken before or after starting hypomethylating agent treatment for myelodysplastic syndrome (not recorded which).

This receptor has the CDR3 CASSLWRGGNTIYF. The DNA reads as follows: TGTGCCAGCAGCCTTTGGCGCGGGGGAAACACCATATATTTT. The sequence joins TRBV12-1 to TRBJ1-3. TRBV12-1 is a pseudogene locus. From its cysteine to its phenylalanine, the CDR3 spans 14 amino acids. Just the 42-base CDR3 DNA is kept, in frame starting at base 1.